The rows below give T cell receptor beta chains drawn from one sample of a study of OX40 agonist ivuxolimab in advanced cancers. Sequencing was performed with immunoSEQ multiplex PCR; in TCRdb, only in-frame clones are kept and a portion is missing. This table has approximately 18,000 clones, around 82% appearing once. Sequencing was performed on CD4+ or CD8+ T cells sorted from blood, taken in a trial of the OX40 agonist ivuxolimab. These TCRs come from an adult with an advanced solid tumor such as melanoma, head and neck, liver or kidney cancer. Each CDR3 is given with its conserved first and last residue. Each record gives: D gene, J gene, V gene, clone size, CDR3 protein, CDR3 DNA. A D gene is named only where the DNA matches it firmly. Clone size is not always given. Where it is, it says once, few, many or a class for expanded clones.

TRBD1,TRBJ2-2,TRBV29-1,few,CSGSGTGDTGELFF,TGCAGCGGGTCCGGGACAGGAGACACCGGGGAGCTGTTTTTT
.,TRBJ1-3,TRBV5-6,.,CASALYSVANSGNTIYF,TGTGCCAGCGCCTTATATAGCGTCGCCAACTCTGGAAACACCATATATTTT
.,TRBJ1-1,TRBV5-1,.,CASSLAGGAEAFF,TGCGCCAGCAGCTTGGCCGGGGGGGCTGAAGCTTTCTTT
TRBD2,TRBJ2-1,TRBV30,.,CAWSVAGGPLNEQFF,TGTGCCTGGAGTGTAGCGGGAGGGCCATTAAATGAGCAGTTCTTC
TRBD1,TRBJ1-2,TRBV6-6,.,CASHTRDSANYGYTF,TGTGCCAGCCATACCCGGGACAGTGCCAACTATGGCTACACCTTC
.,TRBJ2-1,TRBV6-4,many,CASSDRGEFGEQFF,TGTGCCAGCAGTGACAGGGGGGAATTTGGTGAGCAGTTCTTC
TRBD2,TRBJ2-1,TRBV28,.,CASSFQTSGRIEQFF,TGTGCCAGCAGTTTCCAGACTAGCGGGAGAATTGAGCAGTTCTTC
TRBD2,TRBJ2-3,TRBV27,.,CASGPGTRGTDTQYF,TGTGCCAGCGGTCCCGGGACTAGAGGAACAGATACGCAGTATTTT
.,TRBJ1-6,TRBV5-4,.,CASSPFGAPNSPLHF,TGTGCCAGCAGCCCTTTTGGGGCCCCAAATTCACCCCTCCACTTT
TRBD2,TRBJ2-5,TRBV27,.,CASSQTSGGPETQYF,TGTGCCAGCAGTCAGACTAGCGGAGGCCCAGAGACCCAGTACTTC
.,TRBJ1-5,TRBV27,.,CVSSLGGNQPQHF,TGTGTCAGCAGTTTGGGTGGCAATCAGCCCCAGCATTTT
.,TRBJ2-5,TRBV2,.,CASSIGIQETQYF,TGTGCCAGCAGTATCGGGATTCAAGAGACCCAGTACTTC
.,TRBJ2-7,TRBV28,.,CASSPESHPYEQYF,TGTGCCAGCAGTCCCGAGTCGCACCCCTACGAGCAGTACTTC
.,TRBJ1-2,TRBV7-9,.,CASSLGGPFRENYGYTF,TGTGCCAGCAGCCTTGGGGGCCCTTTCCGGGAGAACTATGGCTACACCTTC
.,TRBJ1-1,TRBV15,.,CATSSTLGDTEAFF,TGTGCCACCAGCAGCACCTTGGGGGACACTGAAGCTTTCTTT
.,TRBJ2-2,TRBV11-1,.,CASSSTPFSATGELFF,TGTGCCAGCAGCTCTACCCCGTTCTCGGCCACCGGGGAGCTGTTTTTT
.,TRBJ1-1,TRBV2,.,CASSASIGNTEAFF,TGTGCCAGCAGTGCCAGCATCGGGAACACTGAAGCTTTCTTT
.,TRBJ2-2,TRBV21-1,.,CASEDPNTGELFF,TGTGCCAGCGAGGACCCGAACACCGGGGAGCTGTTTTTT
TRBD2,TRBJ2-1,TRBV27,.,CAISQRGHSYNEQFF,TGTGCCATTTCTCAGCGGGGCCACTCCTACAATGAGCAGTTCTTC
TRBD1,TRBJ1-6,TRBV28,.,CATDTGQGHSPLHF,TGTGCCACCGATACCGGACAGGGACATTCACCCCTCCACTTT
TRBD1,TRBJ1-5,TRBV7-2,.,CASSLRQGDQPQHF,TGTGCCAGCAGCTTGCGACAGGGGGACCAGCCCCAGCATTTT
TRBD1,TRBJ1-2,TRBV14,.,CASSRETGANYGYTF,TGTGCCAGCAGCCGAGAGACAGGGGCTAACTATGGCTACACCTTC
TRBD1,TRBJ1-1,TRBV28,.,CASSTYHRQGANTEAFF,TGTGCCAGCAGTACCTACCATCGACAGGGAGCGAACACTGAAGCTTTCTTT
TRBD1,TRBJ1-5,TRBV7-2,few,CASSLDPGGNQPQHF,TGTGCCAGCAGCTTAGACCCAGGGGGTAATCAGCCCCAGCATTTT
.,TRBJ2-7,TRBV18,.,CASSPGYEQYF,TGTGCCAGCTCACCAGGGTACGAGCAGTACTTC
.,TRBJ2-7,TRBV27,once,CASSLGDSNYYEQYF,TGTGCCAGCAGTTTAGGAGACAGTAACTACTACGAGCAGTACTTC
.,TRBJ2-7,TRBV20-1,.,CSDGSEQYF,TGCAGTGATGGGAGCGAGCAGTACTTC
.,TRBJ1-1,TRBV14,.,CASSQGRGALTEAFF,TGTGCCAGCAGCCAAGGTCGCGGGGCCCTCACTGAAGCTTTCTTT
.,TRBJ2-7,TRBV4-1,.,CASSQSPRDEQYF,TGCGCCAGCAGCCAGTCCCCAAGGGACGAGCAGTACTTC
.,TRBJ2-1,TRBV5-4,once,CASSLVLGQGPSYNEQFF,TGTGCCAGCAGCTTGGTTTTAGGTCAGGGGCCCTCCTACAATGAGCAGTTCTTC
.,TRBJ1-1,TRBV11-3,.,CASSLSVNTEAFF,TGTGCCAGCAGCTTATCAGTGAACACTGAAGCTTTCTTT
TRBD1,TRBJ2-5,TRBV6-5,few,CASRGQGRGGETQYF,TGTGCCAGCAGGGGACAGGGCAGGGGGGGAGAGACCCAGTACTTC
.,TRBJ1-5,TRBV4-1,.,CASSPIRDNNQPQHF,TGCGCCAGCAGTCCAATCCGGGACAACAATCAGCCCCAGCATTTT
.,TRBJ1-2,TRBV5-6,few,CASSLMFGEPYGYTF,TGTGCCAGCAGCCTCATGTTTGGGGAGCCCTATGGCTACACCTTC
TRBD2,TRBJ2-5,TRBV19,.,CASSTRGTSGLETQYF,TGTGCCAGTAGTACCCGCGGGACTAGCGGGTTGGAGACCCAGTACTTC
TRBD2,TRBJ2-5,TRBV4-1,once,CASSQPSGEETQYF,TGCGCCAGCAGCCAACCTAGCGGGGAGGAGACCCAGTACTTC
.,TRBJ1-5,TRBV5-6,.,CASSLVGYNQPQHF,TGTGCCAGCAGCTTGGTCGGCTACAATCAGCCCCAGCATTTT
TRBD1,TRBJ2-7,TRBV6-5,.,CASRQTGGWHEQYF,TGTGCCAGCAGACAAACAGGGGGCTGGCACGAGCAGTACTTC
.,TRBJ2-7,TRBV7-8,.,CASSLAASYEQYF,TGTGCCAGCAGCTTAGCTGCCTCATACGAGCAGTACTTC
.,TRBJ1-1,TRBV6-5,.,CASSYSRSLNTEAFF,TGTGCCAGCAGTTACTCGCGGTCTCTGAACACTGAAGCTTTCTTT
.,TRBJ2-7,TRBV2,.,CASSIAGTSYEQYF,TGTGCCAGCAGTATAGCCGGGACATCCTACGAGCAGTACTTC
TRBD1,TRBJ1-3,TRBV5-1,.,CASSHRPGGDTIYF,TGCGCCAGCAGCCACCGCCCAGGGGGTGACACCATATATTTT
.,TRBJ1-1,TRBV9,.,CASSVDSSYTEAFF,TGTGCCAGCAGCGTAGATTCCAGTTACACTGAAGCTTTCTTT
.,TRBJ2-2,TRBV29-1,.,CSVVSQFEAGELFF,TGCAGCGTGGTATCCCAGTTTGAGGCCGGGGAGCTGTTTTTT
.,TRBJ1-2,TRBV29-1,.,CSVDEGYGYTF,TGCAGCGTTGACGAAGGGTATGGCTACACCTTC
.,TRBJ2-1,TRBV27,.,CASSSSRTGGTNVPLYNEQFF,TGTGCCAGCAGTTCCTCCCGGACGGGGGGCACGAATGTACCGCTTTACAATGAGCAGTTCTTC